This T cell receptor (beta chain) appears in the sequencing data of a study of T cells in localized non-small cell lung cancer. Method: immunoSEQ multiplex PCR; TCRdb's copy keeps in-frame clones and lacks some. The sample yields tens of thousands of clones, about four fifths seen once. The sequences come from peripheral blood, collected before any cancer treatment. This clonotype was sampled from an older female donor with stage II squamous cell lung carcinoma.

This CDR3 reads CASSLVQGLEQYF. DNA for the CDR3: TGTGCCAGCAGCTTAGTTCAGGGTCTCGAGCAGTACTTC. The chain has TRBV11-2 and TRBJ2-7; tentative D call: TRBD1 (5 bases). Trimming shortened V by 1 base and J by 6 bases, and 10 bases separated the two germline ends. The CDR3 sequence is 13 residues long. Per the germline V gene, CDR1 is SGHAT and CDR2 is FQNNGV.